This paragraph covers one T cell receptor (beta chain) sequence. This clonotype was recorded a few times. Its antigen is unknown. Base qualities are not at hand, and no much larger clone is one base apart. This record comes from a study of response to subunit inactivated influenza vaccine (dated by TCRdb to about 2018). Context from the whole study: Deep quantitative T cell receptor repertoire profiling was used in the study to track responses to a trivalent subunit inactivated influenza vaccine. Summary of the overall study and its limitations: It was suggested by the authors that each seasonal influenza vaccination may recruit only a limited number of new T cells.

The library was obtained by RT-PCR. TCRdb names Illumina HiSeq 2500 as the instrument used. The public reads were reanalyzed by TCRdb: fastp trimming at Q25, MiXCR alignment, in-frame beta chains only. One record per CDR3 amino acid sequence lists the most common genes and DNA. For this sample there are more than 700,000 distinct CDR3 sequences; 20% to 25% appear just once. Roughly a tenth of the sample is held by the ten biggest clonotypes. CDR3 length: 13 amino acids, cysteine to phenylalanine. Solely the CDR3 DNA is kept, with 39 bases framed from the first base. Taken from the germline V gene, the CDR1 and CDR2 loops are ENHRY and SYGVKD. V and J lose 4 bases and 1 base, and a span of 7 bases separates them.

Sequencing was performed on PBMCs from blood, taken roughly 5 days after vaccination. The chain uses TRBV10-3 and TRBJ1-1; no D gene is confidently identified. This TCR was recovered from a man aged 45 to 65 who received an inactivated influenza vaccine. Donor details come from another sample of the same person, matched by shared clones. The DNA reads as follows: TGTGCCATCAGTGTTTCAGGGAACACTGAAGCTTTCTTT. It codes for CAISVSGNTEAFF.